This T cell receptor (beta chain) was sequenced for a study of blood T cell repertoires in COVID-19. Study-level information: From the United States, Italy and Spain came samples of acute and convalescent COVID-19. T cells, B-cell-depleted T cells, or PBMCs supplied cDNA or gDNA.

V shed 2 bases and J shed 0 bases, with 10 bases lying between them. CDR3 length: 15 residues. Germline-derived CDR1 and CDR2 are SGHNT and YYREEE (reference sequence). In the original workflow: By means of reference gene primer amplification, nucleated cell counts were estimated. TCRdb's table, derived via immunoSEQ multiplex PCR, lists solely in-frame clones and lacks some. D and trimming come from the DNA, and the V and J calls and clone size come from that table. The table records about 77,000 clones, less than 75% of them present only once. A few counts support this clone. The sample taken for sequencing was peripheral blood. This TCR derives from a man aged 55 to 70 with acute or convalescent COVID-19. The rearrangement joins TRBV5-4 to TRBJ2-3, with D possibly matching TRBD2 (5 bases). The DNA of the CDR3 is TGTGCCAGCAGCTTTGACGGGGATAGCACAGATACGCAGTATTTT. This sequence encodes CASSFDGDSTDTQYF.